Below, one T cell receptor beta chain is given with its context. There is no known antigen for this receptor. It has no much larger one-base neighbor in the sample; base qualities were not kept. The immunoSEQ hsTCRB v3.0 assay was used at survey level resolution to sequence the TRB variable region. The targeted TRB sequencing depth was roughly 40,000-55,000 T-cell genomes per sample. An Illumina MiSeq with a v3 150-cycle kit was used to sequence the pooled TRB libraries. In the source study's methods: Repertoire analysis was run in R within a reproducible Nextflow workflow that covered QC, data transformation and analysis. LymphoSeq2, an R package for exploring AIRR-Seq data, was used to implement the custom analyses. Several samples that yielded fewer than 5000 total TRB sequences were excluded, so that approximately 170 HIV repertoires were analyzed. Among the roughly 190 retained HIV repertoires, 55 to 65 were collected before ART initiation and approximately 130 were collected after ART initiation. Each repertoire was downsampled to 5000 TRB nucleotide sequences, and summary statistics were averaged across 100 downsampling iterations. Only TRB sequences with CDR3 regions of at least seven amino acids were retained for analysis. Diversity was assessed using a clonality score derived from Shannon entropy and using the Gini coefficient. In the repertoire networks, any two of the top 5000 CDR3 amino acid sequences were linked whenever the two sequences differed by an edit distance of one. GLIPH2 predicted antigen specificity groups and MHC restriction for TRB CDR3 amino acid sequences. CDR3 amino acid sequences were matched against VDJdb and McPAS-TCR to flag known CMV, EBV, HIV or tissue antigen associations. Pre-ART, post-ART and control groups were compared with Wilcoxon signed-rank tests and Holm-Bonferroni correction. Sourced from immuneACCESS, this table was stored by TCRdb with only in-frame sequences that have V and J called. A share of the clones is absent; for the studies checked, an unresolved V gene accounts for under half, and the remainder has no known explanation. V and J calls and clone size come straight from that table; D and trimming were deduced from the DNA. The sample includes 17,000 or so clones, with roughly nine tenths observed a single time. The ten largest make up more than 7% of the sample.

The data derive from a study of long-term antiretroviral therapy in people with HIV (dated 2022 in TCRdb). In terms of the full investigation: Collection of the earliest samples took place about a decade ahead of the 2015 WHO recommendation for immediate ART, at a time when ART was typically delayed until CD4 counts fell. A total of 150 to 200 cryopreserved PBMC samples came from around 30 adults with confirmed HIV infection and were collected serially over a mean of roughly 6 years (range 1-12). Whether ART initiation and durable HIV suppression were associated with changes in peripheral blood TRB repertoire composition and diversity was tested in a retrospective serial study. No cross-contamination during QIAcube processing was seen in test extractions of a monoclonal T-cell line run alongside 33 polyclonal samples. Of the 30 to 35 participants with HIV, 10 to 11 were female.

The study at large found these results: Expanded TRB clones identified before ART initiation dominated the repertoire at all time points, although this dominance fluctuated and declined in many PLHIV after ART. The samples were dated from about 2004 to 2018, and the ART regimens that were used may be less effective than current ART regimens. Limited PBMC availability meant only the TCR beta chain was sequenced, without alpha chain pairing. ART initiation was associated with a significant increase in TRB diversity, but diversity stayed significantly below transplant donor controls even after long-term ART. Because pre-ART samples had limited cell numbers, profiling was done on unsorted PBMC rather than on sorted CD4+ and CD8+ T cells. CDR3 length ranges in HIV repertoires were narrower than in controls, and network structure suggested an antigen-experienced repertoire with only a slight naive shift after ART. Inferences about post-ART repertoire changes were limited because no data were available on ART adherence, viral resistance or therapy changes.

V is cut by 1 base and J by 0 bases, and the space between the germline ends is 9 bases. In the germline V gene, CDR1 corresponds to SGHAT and CDR2 to FQNNGV. CDR3 length: 15 amino acids, cysteine to phenylalanine. This entry keeps only the CDR3 DNA: 45 bases, framed from base 1. To be included, a participant needed at least one PBMC sample from before ART initiation plus at least two post-ART samples. Treatment was received in the United States of America by all participants with HIV. Before DNA extraction, cryopreserved samples of roughly 0.95-10 million PBMC were thawed and washed. At the time of the earliest PBMC sample, participants with HIV were aged between roughly 20 and 54 years. PBMC samples were contributed by each participant from 1-4 timepoints before ART initiation and 2-8 timepoints after ART initiation, with a median of 7 samples. For every participant, serial HIV viral load, CD4+ T-cell count, ART history and demographic data were obtained. Using a Qiagen kit on a QIAcube, genomic DNA was extracted from unsorted PBMC, with samples processed in batches of 12.

The rearrangement combines TRBV11-2 with TRBJ1-2, with an unclear D gene assignment. This clonotype was sampled from a man between 50 and 59 years old with HIV. Specimen: unsorted PBMCs, collected 4.2 years after starting antiretroviral therapy. The DNA reads TGTGCCAGCAGCTTAGTACAAACCCCTAACTATGGCTACACCTTC. The resulting protein is CASSLVQTPNYGYTF.